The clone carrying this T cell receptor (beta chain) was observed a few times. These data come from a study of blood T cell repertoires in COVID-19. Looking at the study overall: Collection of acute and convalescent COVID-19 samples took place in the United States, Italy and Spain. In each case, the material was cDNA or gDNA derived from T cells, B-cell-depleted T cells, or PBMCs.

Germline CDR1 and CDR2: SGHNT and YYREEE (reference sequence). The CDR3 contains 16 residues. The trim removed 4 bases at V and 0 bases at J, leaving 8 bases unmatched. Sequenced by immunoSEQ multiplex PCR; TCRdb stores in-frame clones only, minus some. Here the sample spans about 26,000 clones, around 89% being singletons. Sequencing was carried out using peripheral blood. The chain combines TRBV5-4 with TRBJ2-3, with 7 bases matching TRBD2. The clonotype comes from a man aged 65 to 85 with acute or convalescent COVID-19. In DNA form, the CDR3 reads TGTGCCAGCAGCGACGGGAGGAGGGCTAGCACAGATACGCAGTATTTT. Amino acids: CASSDGRRASTDTQYF.